A selection of T cell receptor beta chains follows, all from one sample in a study of cytomegalovirus exposure and HLA in healthy donors. The protocol was immunoSEQ multiplex PCR, while the TCRdb copy is restricted to in-frame clones and leaves out a portion. The sample yields over 200,000 clones, 87% seen once. Sample: PBMCs. All receptors derive from a woman between 18 and 30 years old in good health and CMV-seropositive. Each CDR3 is given with its conserved first and last residue. D genes are given only for firm matches. Rows give clone size only sometimes, using once, few, many, or a class for an expanded clone.

j_call,d_call,clone_size,v_call,cdr3_nt,cdr3_aa
TRBJ1-2,-,-,TRBV28,TGTGCCAGCAGTTTAGGCACTAACTATGGCTACACCTTC,CASSLGTNYGYTF
TRBJ1-2,-,-,TRBV2,TGTGCCAGCAGTGAAGCGGCCGACTCAAATGGCTACACCTTC,CASSEAADSNGYTF
TRBJ1-4,TRBD1,few,TRBV6-1,TGTGCCAGCAGTGAATCGGCAGGGGGGACTGAAAAACTGTTTTTT,CASSESAGGTEKLFF
TRBJ2-7,-,once,TRBV28,TGTGCCAGCAGAACTGTCTACGAGCAGTACTTC,CASRTVYEQYF
TRBJ2-7,TRBD1,-,TRBV2,TGTGCCAGCAGTGACGACAGGGCCCCCTACGAGCAGTACTTC,CASSDDRAPYEQYF
TRBJ2-1,-,many,TRBV7-2,TGTGCCAGCAGCTCACAGGGCAATGAGCAGTTCTTC,CASSSQGNEQFF
TRBJ2-7,TRBD1,-,TRBV9,TGTGCCAGCAGCGTAGGACAGGGGGCCTACGAGCAGTACTTC,CASSVGQGAYEQYF
TRBJ1-5,TRBD1,-,TRBV4-1,TGCGCCAGCAGGCACCATACAGGGGTCAATCAGCCCCAGCATTTT,CASRHHTGVNQPQHF
TRBJ2-1,-,-,TRBV5-1,TGCGCCAGCAGCTTAAACAGGGATATGAATGAGCAGTTCTTC,CASSLNRDMNEQFF
TRBJ2-7,TRBD2,-,TRBV19,TGTGCCAGTCGACTAGCGGGGAGCTCCTACGAGCAGTACTTC,CASRLAGSSYEQYF
TRBJ2-1,TRBD2,-,TRBV7-3,TGTGCCAGCAGCTTAGCGGGGACTAGTAGGACTGAGCAGTTCTTC,CASSLAGTSRTEQFF
TRBJ2-1,TRBD2,-,TRBV7-6,TGTGCCAGCAGCTTAGGTGGCCTAGCGGCATACAATGAGCAGTTCTTC,CASSLGGLAAYNEQFF
TRBJ1-5,TRBD1,-,TRBV6-5,TGTGCCAGCAGTTCAGAGACAGGGAGCAATCAGCCCCAGCATTTT,CASSSETGSNQPQHF
TRBJ1-5,TRBD1,-,TRBV19,TGTGCCAGTAAGGGACAGGGGGCTTTCAATCAGCCCCAGCATTTT,CASKGQGAFNQPQHF
TRBJ1-1,TRBD1,-,TRBV27,TGTGCCAGCAGTTGGACAGGGAACATGAACACTGAAGCTTTCTTT,CASSWTGNMNTEAFF
TRBJ1-1,-,once,TRBV28,TGTGCCAGCATCCTGGGGGGGGCATATACTGAAGCTTTCTTT,CASILGGAYTEAFF
TRBJ1-2,-,-,TRBV11-2,TGTGCCACCCGGGGGAGGAATGGCTACACCTTC,CATRGRNGYTF
TRBJ1-1,TRBD1,-,TRBV27,TGTGCCAGCAGTACCCGGACAGGGGGCACTGAAGCTTTCTTT,CASSTRTGGTEAFF
TRBJ1-2,-,-,TRBV5-1,TGCGCCAGCAGCTGGGGACTGGACACTCTTAACTATGGCTACACCTTC,CASSWGLDTLNYGYTF